The clone carrying this TCR beta chain turned up a few times. No antigen is known for it. The iRepertoire nested amplicon-rescue multiplex PCR amplified TCR alpha and beta CDR3s from RNA. A single record per CDR3 protein comes from TCRdb applying MiXCR to the multiplex PCR reads. Here the sample spans 110,000 or so distinct CDR3 sequences, 20% to 25% being singletons. This entry is derived from a study of glioma-infiltrating T cells. Study-level points and caveats: Only very few CDR3 sequences appeared in both tissue and blood. Tissue-blood divergence was below expectation in non-neoplastic patients, above in gliomas.

The receptor's source is a human donor with low-grade glioma or glioblastoma, undergoing nonglioma brain surgery, or in good health (not recorded which). The material sequenced was glioma tissue, nonneoplastic brain tissue, or PBMCs (not recorded which).

CDR3 sequence: CASNRDRGGDQPQHF. The CDR3 nucleotides are TGTGCCAGTAATCGGGACAGGGGTGGGGATCAGCCCCAGCATTTT. The V and J genes are TRBV19 and TRBJ1-5, with TRBD1 identical over 10 bases. This CDR3 is 15 amino acids long. V lost 7 bases to trimming and J lost 5 bases; unmatched junction nucleotides: 8. CDR1 and CDR2 (germline): LNHDA, SQIVND (reference sequence).